These T cell receptor beta chains were read from a single sample in a study of cytomegalovirus exposure and HLA in healthy donors. Sequencing was performed with immunoSEQ multiplex PCR; in TCRdb, only in-frame clones are kept and a portion is missing. The sample lists fewer than 200,000 clones; about 65% were seen once. The sample was PBMCs. These receptors came from a woman aged 30 to 39 in good health and CMV-seronegative. Each CDR3 is given with its conserved first and last residue. D genes are given only for firm matches. Some rows mark clone size as missing; the rest say once, few, many or name a class of expanded clone.

D,size,V,J,DNA,CDR3
NA,NA,TRBV7-7,TRBJ1-1,TGTGCCAGCAGCTTAGACTGGGGGGCTGAAGCTTTCTTT,CASSLDWGAEAFF
TRBD2,NA,TRBV10-3,TRBJ2-7,TGTGCCATCACCGGGACTAGCGGTTACGAGCAGTACTTC,CAITGTSGYEQYF
NA,NA,TRBV7-8,TRBJ2-7,TGTGCCAGCAGCTTAGCGTCGAGCAACGAGCAGTACTTC,CASSLASSNEQYF
TRBD1,NA,TRBV9,TRBJ1-2,TGTGCCAGCAGCGCAGGGACAGGGCCCTATGGCTACACCTTC,CASSAGTGPYGYTF
NA,once,TRBV30,TRBJ2-1,TGTGCCTGGAGTGAGGGACTTTCCTACAATGAGCAGTTCTTC,CAWSEGLSYNEQFF
TRBD1,once,TRBV18,TRBJ2-2,TGTGCCAGCTCACCCATGGACAGGGGGACGGACACCGGGGAGCTGTTTTTT,CASSPMDRGTDTGELFF
TRBD1,NA,TRBV25-1,TRBJ1-4,TGTGCCAGCACCGAGACTTCCGGGACAGGGGATGAAAAACTGTTTTTT,CASTETSGTGDEKLFF
TRBD1,NA,TRBV27,TRBJ1-5,TGTGCCAGCAGCCTTAGGGGACAGAGCAATCAGCCCCAGCATTTT,CASSLRGQSNQPQHF
NA,medium-sized,TRBV5-4,TRBJ1-3,TGTGCCAGCAGCTTGGTCGGGGACTCCTCTGGAAACACCATATATTTT,CASSLVGDSSGNTIYF
TRBD1,NA,TRBV2,TRBJ1-5,TGTGCCAGCAGCGCGGACAGGACCAATCAGCCCCAGCATTTT,CASSADRTNQPQHF
NA,NA,TRBV19,TRBJ1-3,TGTGCCAGTAAGCCGGGACAACGCATTCAGTCTGGAAACACCATATATTTT,CASKPGQRIQSGNTIYF
NA,NA,TRBV28,TRBJ1-4,TGTGCCACTCTTGTCCAAACCGGGGGATATGAAAAACTGTTTTTT,CATLVQTGGYEKLFF
NA,NA,TRBV25-1,TRBJ1-3,TGTGCCAGCAGTGAATCAAGGACAACTGGAAACACCATATATTTT,CASSESRTTGNTIYF
NA,NA,TRBV29-1,TRBJ2-1,TGCAGCGTCCACAAACACTCCTACAATGAGCAGTTCTTC,CSVHKHSYNEQFF
NA,few,TRBV25-1,TRBJ2-1,TGTGCCAGCAGTGAATTGTCAGGGGATGAGCAGTTCTTC,CASSELSGDEQFF
NA,NA,TRBV30,TRBJ1-4,TGTGCCCTTGAAGGGGCGCTTGAAAAACTGTTTTTT,CALEGALEKLFF
TRBD2,NA,TRBV5-4,TRBJ2-1,TGTGCCAGCACCCTTGGTGGTAGCGGGAGTAATGAGCAGTTCTTC,CASTLGGSGSNEQFF
NA,NA,TRBV7-3,TRBJ2-5,TGTGCCAGCAGCTTTACATACAGGGGAGGCGAGACCCAGTACTTC,CASSFTYRGGETQYF
NA,NA,TRBV5-5,TRBJ1-1,TGTGCCAGCAGCCGGACTGTCTTGAACACTGAAGCTTTCTTT,CASSRTVLNTEAFF
TRBD2,NA,TRBV7-2,TRBJ2-7,TGTGCCAGCAGCTCCGGGACTAGCGGGGGCCCCTCCTACGAGCAGTACTTC,CASSSGTSGGPSYEQYF
NA,NA,TRBV2,TRBJ1-3,TGTGCCAGCAGTGAAGAGGGGCCCTTCTCTGGAAACACCATATATTTT,CASSEEGPFSGNTIYF
NA,few,TRBV18,TRBJ1-2,TGTGCCAGCCTCCCCGGGACAACTAACTATGGCTACACCTTC,CASLPGTTNYGYTF
NA,NA,TRBV4-1,TRBJ2-1,TGCGCCAGCAGCCAAGAATCCCTAAGCTCCTACAATGAGCAGTTCTTC,CASSQESLSSYNEQFF
NA,NA,TRBV6-4,TRBJ1-6,TGTGCCAGCAGTGACACCCGACACAGGGCGTATTCACCCCTCCACTTT,CASSDTRHRAYSPLHF
TRBD2,NA,TRBV7-9,TRBJ2-7,TGTGCCAGCAGCTCGCTAGCGGGAGGGAATTACGAGCAGTACTTC,CASSSLAGGNYEQYF
NA,few,TRBV5-1,TRBJ1-1,TGCGCCAGCAGCTTGGATCCCGAGGGAGAAGCTTTCTTT,CASSLDPEGEAFF
NA,few,TRBV28,TRBJ1-2,TGTGCCAGCAGTTCGTCCCTAGGGGGACCAAAGTATGGCTACACCTTC,CASSSSLGGPKYGYTF
TRBD1,NA,TRBV10-2,TRBJ1-2,TGCGCCACCTTGGGACAGAACCCAGCCTATGGCTACACCTTC,CATLGQNPAYGYTF
TRBD1,NA,TRBV28,TRBJ1-2,TGTGCCAGCAGTTTACCCCACACAGGGGGCTACTATGGCTACACCTTC,CASSLPHTGGYYGYTF
NA,NA,TRBV7-2,TRBJ2-2,TGTGCCAGCAGCCAGTCCCCAGATGCCGGGGAGCTGTTTTTT,CASSQSPDAGELFF
TRBD1,NA,TRBV5-1,TRBJ2-7,TGCGCCAGCAGCACCGGGACAGGGCTATACGAGCAGTACTTC,CASSTGTGLYEQYF
NA,NA,TRBV30,TRBJ2-5,TGTGCCTGGAGTCCTTGGGCCGTCCTGGATGAGACCCAGTACTTC,CAWSPWAVLDETQYF
TRBD2,NA,TRBV19,TRBJ2-2,TGTGCCAGTAGACGTCTAACAGCGGGGGGGGTGTACACCGGGGAGCTGTTTTTT,CASRRLTAGGVYTGELFF
NA,NA,TRBV11-2,TRBJ1-5,TGTGCCAGCAGCTTATTTTACAATCAGCCCCAGCATTTT,CASSLFYNQPQHF
TRBD2,NA,TRBV28,TRBJ2-7,TGTGCCAGCAGTTTTCTAGCGGGACCTGGCAATTACGAGCAGTACTTC,CASSFLAGPGNYEQYF
NA,NA,TRBV6-4,TRBJ2-2,TGTGCCAGCAGTGACTCGAGCTTTGGGGGGACCGGGGAGCTGTTTTTT,CASSDSSFGGTGELFF
NA,NA,TRBV5-4,TRBJ2-7,TGTGCCAGCAGCTTAGGGGGGGCCATCCCCTACGAGCAGTACTTC,CASSLGGAIPYEQYF
NA,once,TRBV30,TRBJ1-1,TGTGCCTGGGAGAGAACAGGGAGCGGTACGGCTTTCTTT,CAWERTGSGTAFF
TRBD2,few,TRBV6-1,TRBJ2-1,TGTGCCAGCAGTGAAGTAGGGGAGGTTTTGCGGGAGATCTACAATGAGCAGTTCTTC,CASSEVGEVLREIYNEQFF
NA,NA,TRBV5-4,TRBJ1-2,TGTGCCAGCAGCTTGGACAGAGACTATGGCTACACCTTC,CASSLDRDYGYTF